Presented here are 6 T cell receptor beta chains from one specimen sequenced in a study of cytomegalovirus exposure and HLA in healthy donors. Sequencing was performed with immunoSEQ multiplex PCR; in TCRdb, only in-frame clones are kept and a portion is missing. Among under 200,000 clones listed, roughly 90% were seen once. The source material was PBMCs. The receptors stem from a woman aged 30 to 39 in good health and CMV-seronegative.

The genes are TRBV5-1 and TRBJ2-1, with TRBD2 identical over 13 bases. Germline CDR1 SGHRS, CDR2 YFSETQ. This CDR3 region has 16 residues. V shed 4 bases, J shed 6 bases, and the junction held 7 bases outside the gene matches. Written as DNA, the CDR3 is TGCGCCAGCAGCCCCCCGGGGACTAGCGGGGCCAATGAGCAGTTCTTC. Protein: CASSPPGTSGANEQFF. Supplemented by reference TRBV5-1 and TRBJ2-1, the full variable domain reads KAGVTQTPRYLIKTRGQQVTLSCSPISGHRSVSWYQQTPGQGLQFLFEYFSETQRNKGNFPGRFSGRQFSNSRSEMNVSTLELGDSALYLCASSPPGTSGANEQFFGPGTRLTVL.

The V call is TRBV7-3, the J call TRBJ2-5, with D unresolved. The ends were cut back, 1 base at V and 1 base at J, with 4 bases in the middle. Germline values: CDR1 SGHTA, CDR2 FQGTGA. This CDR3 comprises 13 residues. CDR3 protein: CASSLRVQETQYF. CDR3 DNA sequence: TGTGCCAGCAGCTTAAGGGTCCAAGAGACCCAGTACTTC.

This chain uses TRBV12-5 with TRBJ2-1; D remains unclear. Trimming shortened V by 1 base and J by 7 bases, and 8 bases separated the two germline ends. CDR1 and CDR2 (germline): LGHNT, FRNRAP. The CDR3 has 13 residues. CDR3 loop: CASGLGLGNEQFF. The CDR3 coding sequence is TGTGCTAGTGGTTTGGGGCTAGGGAATGAGCAGTTCTTC.

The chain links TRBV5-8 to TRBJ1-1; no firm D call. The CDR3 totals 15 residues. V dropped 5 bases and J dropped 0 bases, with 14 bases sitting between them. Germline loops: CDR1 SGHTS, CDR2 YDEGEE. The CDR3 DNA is TGTGCCAGCAGGGGCAGGACGGGGATGAACACTGAAGCTTTCTTT. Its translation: CASRGRTGMNTEAFF.

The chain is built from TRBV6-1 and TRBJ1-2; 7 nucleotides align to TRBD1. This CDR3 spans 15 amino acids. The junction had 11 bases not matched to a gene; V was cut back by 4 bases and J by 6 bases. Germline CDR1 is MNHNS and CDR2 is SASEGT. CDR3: CASSGPGQLADGYTF. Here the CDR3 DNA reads TGTGCCAGCAGTGGTCCGGGACAGCTTGCCGATGGCTACACCTTC.

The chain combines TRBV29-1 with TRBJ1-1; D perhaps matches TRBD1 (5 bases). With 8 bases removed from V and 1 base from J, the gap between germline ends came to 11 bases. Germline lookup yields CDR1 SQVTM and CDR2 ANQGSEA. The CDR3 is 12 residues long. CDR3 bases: TGCAGCCCTAGGGGACCGAACACTGAAGCTTTCTTT. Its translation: CSPRGPNTEAFF.